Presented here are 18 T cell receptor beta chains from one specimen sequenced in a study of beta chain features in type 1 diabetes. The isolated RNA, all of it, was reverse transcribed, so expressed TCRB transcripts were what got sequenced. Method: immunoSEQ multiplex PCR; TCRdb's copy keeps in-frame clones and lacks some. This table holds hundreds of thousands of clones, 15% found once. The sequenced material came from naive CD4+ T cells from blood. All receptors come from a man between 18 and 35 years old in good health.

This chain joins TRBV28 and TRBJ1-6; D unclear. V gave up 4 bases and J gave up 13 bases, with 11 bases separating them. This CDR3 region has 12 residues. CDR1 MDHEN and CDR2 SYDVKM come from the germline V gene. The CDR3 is CASSYPLTPLHF. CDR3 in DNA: TGTGCCAGCAGTTACCCGTTAACTCCCCTCCACTTT.

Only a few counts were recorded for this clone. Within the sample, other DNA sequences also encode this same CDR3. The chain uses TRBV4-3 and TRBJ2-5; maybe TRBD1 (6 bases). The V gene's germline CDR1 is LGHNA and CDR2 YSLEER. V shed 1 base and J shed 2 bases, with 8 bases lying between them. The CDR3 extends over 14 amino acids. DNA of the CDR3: TGCGCCAGCAGCCAAGGGGGGCTACAAGAGACCCAGTACTTC. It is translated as CASSQGGLQETQYF.

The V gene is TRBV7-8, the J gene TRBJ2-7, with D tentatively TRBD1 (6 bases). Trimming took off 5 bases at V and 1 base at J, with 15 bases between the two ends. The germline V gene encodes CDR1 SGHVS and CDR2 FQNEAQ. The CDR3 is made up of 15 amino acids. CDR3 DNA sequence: TGTGCCAGCAGCCCACAGGGTCGGAAGTCCTACGAGCAGTACTTC. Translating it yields CASSPQGRKSYEQYF.

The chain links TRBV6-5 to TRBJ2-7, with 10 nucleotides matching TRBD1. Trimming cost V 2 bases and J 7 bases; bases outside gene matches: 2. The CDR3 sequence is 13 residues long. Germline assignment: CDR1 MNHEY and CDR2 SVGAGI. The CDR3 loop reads CASSYGQGGEQYF. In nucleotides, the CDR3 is TGTGCCAGCAGTTACGGACAGGGGGGGGAGCAGTACTTC.

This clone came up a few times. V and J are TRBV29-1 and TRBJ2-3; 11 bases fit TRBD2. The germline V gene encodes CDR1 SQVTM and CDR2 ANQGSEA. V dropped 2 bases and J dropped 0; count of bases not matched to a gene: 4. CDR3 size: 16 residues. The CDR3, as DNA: TGCAGCGTTGAAAGACTAGCGGGGTGGAGCACAGATACGCAGTATTTT. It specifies CSVERLAGWSTDTQYF.

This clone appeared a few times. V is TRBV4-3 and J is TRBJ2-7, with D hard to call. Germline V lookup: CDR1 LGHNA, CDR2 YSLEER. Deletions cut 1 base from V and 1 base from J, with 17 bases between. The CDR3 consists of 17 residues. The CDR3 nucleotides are TGCGCCAGCAGCCAAGGCCGGTGGGGTGGAGTATCCTACGAGCAGTACTTC. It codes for CASSQGRWGGVSYEQYF.

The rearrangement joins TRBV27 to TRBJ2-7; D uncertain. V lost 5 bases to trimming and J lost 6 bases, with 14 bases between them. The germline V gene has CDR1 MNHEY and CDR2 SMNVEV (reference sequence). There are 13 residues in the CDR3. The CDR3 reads CASSPLGYSEQYF. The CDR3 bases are TGTGCCAGCAGTCCCCTCGGGTATAGCGAGCAGTACTTC.

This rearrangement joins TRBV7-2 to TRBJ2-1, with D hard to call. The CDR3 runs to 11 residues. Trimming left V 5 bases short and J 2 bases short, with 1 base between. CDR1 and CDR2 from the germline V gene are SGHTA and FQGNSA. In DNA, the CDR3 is TGTGCCAGCAGCGCCTACAATGAGCAGTTCTTC. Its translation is CASSAYNEQFF. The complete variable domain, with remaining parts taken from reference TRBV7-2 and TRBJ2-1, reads GAGVSQSPSNKVTEKGKDVELRCDPISGHTALYWYRQSLGQGLEFLIYFQGNSAPDKSGLPSDRFSAERTGGSVSTLTIQRTQQEDSAVYLCASSAYNEQFFGPGTRLTVL.

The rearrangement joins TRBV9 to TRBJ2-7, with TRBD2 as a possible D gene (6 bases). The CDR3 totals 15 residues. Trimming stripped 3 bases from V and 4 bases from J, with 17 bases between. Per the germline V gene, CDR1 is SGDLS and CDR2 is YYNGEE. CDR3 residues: CASSATAWGDYEQYF. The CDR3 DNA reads TGTGCCAGCAGCGCCACAGCCTGGGGGGATTACGAGCAGTACTTC. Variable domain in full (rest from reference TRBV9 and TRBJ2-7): DSGVTQTPKHLITATGQRVTLRCSPRSGDLSVYWYQQSLDQGLQFLIQYYNGEERAKGNILERFSAQQFPDLHSELNLSSLELGDSALYFCASSATAWGDYEQYFGPGTRLTVT.

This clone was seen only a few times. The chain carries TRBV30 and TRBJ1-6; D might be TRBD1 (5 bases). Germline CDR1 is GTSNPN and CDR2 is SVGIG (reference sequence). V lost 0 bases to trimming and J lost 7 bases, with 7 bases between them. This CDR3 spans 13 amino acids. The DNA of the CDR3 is TGTGCCTGGAGTGTGAGACAGAATTCACCCCTCCACTTT. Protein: CAWSVRQNSPLHF.

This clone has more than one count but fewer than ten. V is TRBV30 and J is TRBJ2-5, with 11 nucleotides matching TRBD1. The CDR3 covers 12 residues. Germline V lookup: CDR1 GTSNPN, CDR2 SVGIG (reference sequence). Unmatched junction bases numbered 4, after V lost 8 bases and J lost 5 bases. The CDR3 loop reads CAGQGASETQYF. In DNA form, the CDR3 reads TGTGCCGGACAGGGGGCGAGTGAGACCCAGTACTTC. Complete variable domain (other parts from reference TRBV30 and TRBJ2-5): SQTIHQWPATLVQPVGSPLSLECTVEGTSNPNLYWYRQAAGRGLQLLFYSVGIGQISSEVPQNLSASRPQDRQFILSSKKLLLSDSGFYLCAGQGASETQYFGPGTRLLVL.

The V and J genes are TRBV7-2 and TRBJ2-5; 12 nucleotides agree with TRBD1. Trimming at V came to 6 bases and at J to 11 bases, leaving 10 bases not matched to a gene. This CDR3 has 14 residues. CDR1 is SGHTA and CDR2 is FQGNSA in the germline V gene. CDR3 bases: TGTGCCAGCAGGCGGGACAGGGGGCCTCGGGAGCAGTACTTC. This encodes CASRRDRGPREQYF.

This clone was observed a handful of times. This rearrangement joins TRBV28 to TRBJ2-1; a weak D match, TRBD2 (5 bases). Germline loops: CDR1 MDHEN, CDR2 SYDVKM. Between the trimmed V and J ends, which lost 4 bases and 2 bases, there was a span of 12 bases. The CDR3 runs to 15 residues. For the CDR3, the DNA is TGTGCCAGCAGTTGGAGGACCAGACCCTACAATGAGCAGTTCTTC. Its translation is CASSWRTRPYNEQFF. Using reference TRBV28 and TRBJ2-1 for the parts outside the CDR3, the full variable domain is DVKVTQSSRYLVKRTGEKVFLECVQDMDHENMFWYRQDPGLGLRLIYFSYDVKMKEKGDIPEGYSVSREKKERFSLILESASTNQTSMYLCASSWRTRPYNEQFFGPGTRLTVL.

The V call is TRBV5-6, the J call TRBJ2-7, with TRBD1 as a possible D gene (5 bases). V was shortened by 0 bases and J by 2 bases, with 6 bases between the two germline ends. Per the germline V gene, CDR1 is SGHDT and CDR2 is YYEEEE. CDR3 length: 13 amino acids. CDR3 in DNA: TGTGCCAGCAGCTTGGCAGGGACCTACGAGCAGTACTTC. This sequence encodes CASSLAGTYEQYF.

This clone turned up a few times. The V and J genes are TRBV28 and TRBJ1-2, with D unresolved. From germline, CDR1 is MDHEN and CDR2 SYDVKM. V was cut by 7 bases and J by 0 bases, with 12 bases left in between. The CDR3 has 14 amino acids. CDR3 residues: CASMGPIANYGYTF. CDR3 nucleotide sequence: TGTGCCAGCATGGGCCCAATCGCTAACTATGGCTACACCTTC.

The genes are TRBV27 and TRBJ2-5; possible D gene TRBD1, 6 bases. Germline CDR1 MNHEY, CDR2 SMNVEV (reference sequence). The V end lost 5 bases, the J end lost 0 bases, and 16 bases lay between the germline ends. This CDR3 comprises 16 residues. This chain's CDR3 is CASSHIRGRYQETQYF. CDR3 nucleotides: TGTGCCAGCAGTCATATCAGGGGTCGGTACCAAGAGACCCAGTACTTC.

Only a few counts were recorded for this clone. Here the CDR3 reads CASTHLGGKNTEAFF. Here the CDR3 DNA reads TGTGCCAGTACCCACCTGGGGGGGAAGAACACTGAAGCTTTCTTT. The rearrangement uses TRBV19 and TRBJ1-1; D may be TRBD1 (5 bases). Trimming stripped 7 bases from V and 1 base from J, with 16 bases between. The CDR3 spans 15 residues. The germline CDR1 and CDR2 sequences are LNHDA and SQIVND (reference sequence).

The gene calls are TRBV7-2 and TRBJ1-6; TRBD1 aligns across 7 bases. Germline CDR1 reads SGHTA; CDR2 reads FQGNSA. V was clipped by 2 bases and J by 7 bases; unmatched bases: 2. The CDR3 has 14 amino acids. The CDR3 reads CASSLTGQNSPLHF. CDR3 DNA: TGTGCCAGCAGCTTAACGGGACAGAATTCACCCCTCCACTTT.